Sequencing of this TCR beta chain was carried out in a study of blood T cells in healthy people across ages. This clonotype was picked up many times. Its antigen is not identified. The CDR3 loop spans 14 amino acids. V lost 2 bases to trimming and J lost 9 bases, with 14 bases between them. In germline, CDR1 is SGHTA, CDR2 FQGNSA. Regarding the study as a whole: There was a strong correlation between TCR beta diversity and naive T cell percentage. The long-lived group displayed more naive CD4+ cells, plus higher diversity, than the aged donors did.

For the second PCR, which ran for 7 to 11 cycles, a sample-barcoded 5' primer and a J-beta primer mix were used. Every sample returned 2.5 million or more CDR3-containing paired-end reads. MiXCR, run by TCRdb on the 5' RACE reads, gives a single entry per CDR3 protein. Counted here are hundreds of thousands of distinct CDR3 sequences, more than 25% occurring once; the ten biggest clones make up 17%. This TCR derives from a woman of 80 years or more in good health. The chain has TRBV7-2 and TRBJ2-1; D ambiguous. Source material: blood. In DNA form, the CDR3 reads TGTGCCAGCAGCTTACCTATAGGTTCTAGTGAGCAGTTCTTC. Amino acids: CASSLPIGSSEQFF.